This is a list of T cell receptor beta chains from one sample in a study of blood T cell repertoires in COVID-19. Using immunoSEQ multiplex PCR, the repertoire was profiled, and TCRdb retains in-frame clones only, with some absent. The sample lists around 100,000 clones; 85% were seen once. Material: peripheral blood. All receptors derive from a woman in her seventies with active or convalescent COVID-19. Each CDR3 is given with its conserved first and last residue. Each record gives: J gene, V gene, CDR3 protein.

TRBJ2-7 | TRBV3-1/TRBV3-2 | CASSLRRGTSGGNYEQYF
TRBJ2-1 | TRBV7-9 | CASSSISGTGYNEQFF
TRBJ2-3 | TRBV19 | CASRTDSKSTDTQYF
TRBJ2-1 | TRBV9 | CASSVRVEQFF
TRBJ2-3 | TRBV7-8 | CASSLGTGASTDTQYF
TRBJ1-2 | TRBV28 | CASSSPGQGRDGYTF
TRBJ1-2 | TRBV19 | CASSTVPGQGYYGYTF
TRBJ2-2 | TRBV7-3 | CASSLFAGDTGELFF
TRBJ2-5 | TRBV6-5 | CANSPSGVETQYF
TRBJ1-1 | TRBV30 | CAWNKGQRDEAFF
TRBJ2-4 | TRBV28 | CASSSVGGGSFLAKNIQYF
TRBJ1-2 | TRBV5-4 | CASTQRVGQGDGYTF
TRBJ1-1 | TRBV25-1 | CASSELNRGDTEAFF
TRBJ1-1 | TRBV4-1 | CASSQSGTFQNTEAFF
TRBJ1-2 | TRBV28 | CASSSTQYGYTF
TRBJ2-3 | TRBV6-6 | CASSYLVSIMYF
TRBJ2-1 | TRBV19 | CASSTTGGSYNEQFF
TRBJ1-5 | TRBV2 | CASSGQGKGNQPQHF
TRBJ1-5 | TRBV7-8 | CASSPGNYRGSNQPQHF
TRBJ1-2 | TRBV15 | CATSTRTGPTNYGYTF
TRBJ2-7 | TRBV28 | CASSFGSRGYEQYF
TRBJ1-1 | TRBV7-3 | CASSLTRDTEAFF
TRBJ2-7 | TRBV6-1 | CASSDWSRGDTRAEEQYF
TRBJ2-7 | TRBV27 | CASSIHRDSYEQYF
TRBJ1-4 | TRBV6-5 | CASLPRGRREKLFF
TRBJ1-4 | TRBV7-2 | CASSLIPGANEKLFF
TRBJ1-2 | TRBV19 | CASSIGDNFYGYTF
TRBJ1-1 | TRBV3-1/TRBV3-2 | CASSHYRVGNTEAFF
TRBJ2-6 | TRBV7-9 | CASSSDRVNHSGANVLTF
TRBJ2-7 | TRBV2 | CASRISPTGGYEQYF
TRBJ1-2 | TRBV7-2 | CASSFGTGYGYTF
TRBJ1-5 | TRBV28 | CASSSPGEGGNQPQHF
TRBJ1-6 | TRBV4-2 | CASSQEGQSSYNSPLHF
TRBJ2-5 | TRBV7-2 | CASSGTTGGETQYF
TRBJ2-7 | TRBV3-1/TRBV3-2 | CASSQGSGLLPYEQYF
TRBJ2-5 | TRBV5-1 | CASSLGGGETQYF